Sequencing of this T cell receptor beta chain was carried out in a study of CD8+ T cells in alopecia areata. Study-wide context: Oral tofacitinib, 5 to 10 mg twice daily, was given in an open-label trial.

Extracted RNA was reverse transcribed into cDNA, the sequencing template. The method was immunoSEQ multiplex PCR; TCRdb's version includes in-frame clones alone and lacks a portion of them. The table lists fewer than 200,000 clones, around 58% of them singletons. Study results and limitations: Throughout tofacitinib, many expanded lesional clones continued to persist in scalp and blood.

The CDR3 has 18 amino acids. Germline values: CDR1 SQVTM, CDR2 ANQGSEA. With V trimmed by 3 bases and J by 0 bases, 11 bases remained unmatched. Notes on this clone: Its antigen remains unidentified.

The treatment denotes: oral pan-JAK inhibitor, 5-10 mg twice daily. The chain couples TRBV29-1 to TRBJ2-2; TRBD2 aligns across 9 bases. The sequence came from a human donor with alopecia areata. This specimen consisted of CD8+ T cells sorted from blood, obtained at week 24, from a patient treated with tofacitinib. This CDR3 is CSVEFVGLAGTNTGELFF. CDR3 DNA sequence: TGCAGCGTTGAGTTCGTTGGTCTAGCGGGGACGAACACCGGGGAGCTGTTTTTT.